A single sample is the source of the 27 T cell receptor beta chains below, sequenced in a study of blood T cell repertoires in COVID-19. This table comes from immunoSEQ multiplex PCR, and its TCRdb copy is limited to in-frame clones, with some not included. The repertoire holds 95,000 to 100,000 clones, with around 90% as singletons. Sequenced material: peripheral blood. These receptors were taken from a man in his fifties with acute or convalescent COVID-19.

The chain joins TRBV3-1 (or the pseudogene TRBV3-2) to TRBJ2-2, with 12 bases aligning to TRBD2. CDR3 size: 18 residues. V was pared by 1 base and J by 2 bases, with 5 bases of the junction left unmatched. From germline, CDR1 is LGHDT and CDR2 YNNKEL (reference sequence). This CDR3 reads CASSQGPSGGANTGELFF. As DNA, the CDR3 is TGTGCCAGCAGCCAAGGTCCTAGCGGGGGGGCCAACACCGGGGAGCTGTTTTTT.

The chain joins TRBV19 to TRBJ1-6; D is unresolved. Germline assignment: CDR1 LNHDA and CDR2 SQIVND (reference sequence). CDR3 length equals 16 residues. V dropped 5 bases and J dropped 0 bases, with 11 bases sitting between them. CDR3 loop: CASSPQQSSYNSPLHF. The CDR3 DNA reads as TGTGCCAGTAGTCCTCAACAGAGCTCCTATAATTCACCCCTCCACTTT.

The genes are TRBV6-5 and TRBJ2-3; D unresolved. CDR3 length equals 14 residues. Trimming left V 7 bases short and J 0 bases short, with 11 bases between. The germline CDR1 and CDR2 sequences are MNHEY and SVGAGI. CDR3 DNA sequence: TGTGCCAGCACTGCCCAGTTCAGCACAGATACGCAGTATTTT. Translated: CASTAQFSTDTQYF.

The genes are TRBV5-6 and TRBJ1-2; D is unclear. V lost 0 bases and J lost 1, with 10 bases in between. The CDR3 totals 15 residues. CDR1 and CDR2 from the germline V gene are SGHDT and YYEEEE. The CDR3 spells CASSLGALNNYGYTF. CDR3 in DNA: TGTGCCAGCAGCTTGGGAGCGCTAAATAACTATGGCTACACCTTC.

The table lists this clone with a count of one. The genes are TRBV11-2 and TRBJ1-6; TRBD1 matches at 11 bases. The length of the CDR3 is 17 residues. V lost 4 bases to trimming and J lost 9 bases; unmatched junction nucleotides: 11. The germline V gene has CDR1 SGHAT and CDR2 FQNNGV. The CDR3 is CASSWSRTGGVGSPLHF. In DNA, the CDR3 is TGTGCCAGCAGCTGGTCACGGACAGGGGGCGTGGGTTCACCCCTCCACTTT.

This clone was seen a single time. The rearrangement uses TRBV2 and TRBJ1-5, with D perhaps matching TRBD1 (5 bases). Germline loops: CDR1 SNHLY, CDR2 FYNNEI. This CDR3 is built from 15 residues. V shed 5 bases and J shed 7 bases, with 18 bases lying between them. The CDR3, as DNA: TGTGCCAGCAGTCCCCAGGGAGGGAGGTTGCAGCCCCAGCATTTT. Residues: CASSPQGGRLQPQHF.

The chain links TRBV29-1 to TRBJ2-5; 7 nucleotides agree with TRBD1. The CDR3 is 12 residues long. V lost 7 bases to trimming and J lost 3 bases; unmatched junction nucleotides: 5. CDR1 is SQVTM and CDR2 is ANQGSEA in the germline V gene. The CDR3 DNA follows: TGCAGCGCTAGGGGGCACGAAGAGACCCAGTACTTC. Residues: CSARGHEETQYF.

The chain is built from TRBV18 and TRBJ1-3; a possible D gene is TRBD1 (5 bases). This CDR3 spans 15 amino acids. Trimming removed 3 bases from V and 0 bases from J, with 9 bases in between. Germline V CDR1 and CDR2: KGHSH, LQKENI. The chain's CDR3 is CASSPTQGSGNTIYF. In DNA, the CDR3 is TGTGCCAGCTCACCCACCCAGGGCTCTGGAAACACCATATATTTT.

The chain combines TRBV19 with TRBJ1-6, with 7 nucleotides matching TRBD1. This CDR3 comprises 13 residues. The germline gives CDR1 LNHDA, CDR2 SQIVND (reference sequence). With 5 bases clipped from V and 11 bases from J, the junction kept 6 bases outside the gene matches. This CDR3 is CASSPVQGTPLHF. The CDR3 nucleotides are TGTGCCAGTAGTCCGGTACAGGGGACACCCCTCCACTTT.

The gene calls are TRBV7-9 and TRBJ1-6; D is perhaps TRBD1 (6 bases). Germline CDR1 is SEHNR and CDR2 is FQNEAQ (reference sequence). Between the trimmed V and J ends, which lost 1 base and 9 bases, there was a span of 10 bases. CDR3 length: 14 residues. The CDR3: CASSLVQGSSPLHF. The DNA of the CDR3 is TGTGCCAGCAGCTTAGTACAGGGAAGTTCACCCCTCCACTTT.

The chain is built from TRBV7-9 and TRBJ1-1, with D tentatively TRBD1 (5 bases). This CDR3 has 19 residues. CDR1 is SEHNR and CDR2 is FQNEAQ in the germline V gene (reference sequence). Between the trimmed V and J ends, which lost 1 base and 0 bases, there was a span of 21 bases. The CDR3 DNA is TGTGCCAGCAGCTTAGACCTACTTCGGAAGGCAGGGATGAACACTGAAGCTTTCTTT. Its translation: CASSLDLLRKAGMNTEAFF.

V usage is TRBV6-5 and J usage is TRBJ1-1, with 11 bases matching TRBD1. This CDR3 is built from 15 residues. Germline V CDR1 and CDR2: MNHEY, SVGAGI. V lost 6 bases and J lost 5; bases outside the gene matches: 8. The CDR3 is CASRFSGTGGTEAFF. The CDR3 nucleotides are TGTGCCAGCAGATTCTCCGGGACAGGGGGAACTGAAGCTTTCTTT.

The chain joins TRBV4-1 to TRBJ2-7; TRBD1 agrees at 7 bases. The CDR3 spans 15 residues. The germline V gene has CDR1 MGHRA and CDR2 YSYEKL. V trimming: 1 base; J trimming: 4 bases; junction bases outside the gene matches: 7. Written as DNA, the CDR3 is TGCGCCAGCAGCCAAGGAAGGGGACAGCCTTACGAGCAGTACTTC. This translates into CASSQGRGQPYEQYF.

The rearrangement links TRBV27 to TRBJ2-7; 10 positions agree with TRBD1. V was pared by 3 bases and J by 4 bases, with 9 bases of the junction left unmatched. The CDR3 is 16 amino acids. Germline V CDR1 and CDR2: MNHEY, SMNVEV (reference sequence). CDR3 sequence reads: CASSFLPDRGRYEQYF. As DNA, the CDR3 is TGTGCCAGCAGTTTCCTCCCCGACAGGGGGCGTTACGAGCAGTACTTC.

The chain combines TRBV6-5 with TRBJ2-2, with a weak D call TRBD2 (5 bases). With 6 bases removed from V and 9 bases from J, the gap between germline ends came to 17 bases. The CDR3 is 14 residues long. Looked up from germline, CDR1 is MNHEY and CDR2 is SVGAGI. CDR3 in amino acids: CASSTGESIRELFF. CDR3 nucleotides: TGTGCCAGCAGCACCGGGGAATCCATCCGGGAGCTGTTTTTT.

This clone was seen a single time. In the same sample, other DNA sequences code for this CDR3. The chain recombines TRBV6-5 with TRBJ1-1; no definite D call. V was cut by 2 bases and J by 5 bases, with 9 bases left in between. Germline CDR1 reads MNHEY; CDR2 reads SVGAGI. The CDR3 is 13 residues long. CDR3 coding DNA: TGTGCCAGCAGTTACGCGGGGTTGACTGAAGCTTTCTTT. Its translation is CASSYAGLTEAFF.

This clone has a handful of counts. The chain employs TRBV7-8 and TRBJ2-7; 11 nucleotides agree with TRBD2. Per the germline V gene, CDR1 is SGHVS and CDR2 is FQNEAQ. CDR3 length equals 17 residues. Trimming at V came to 5 bases and at J to 5 bases, leaving 14 bases not matched to a gene. The CDR3 nucleotides read TGTGCCAGCAGCCTTACTAGCGGGGGCCCCCTCCGCCACGAGCAGTACTTC. Its translation: CASSLTSGGPLRHEQYF.

This chain connects TRBV5-1 to TRBJ1-5; D gene uncertain. The V gene's germline CDR1 is SGHRS and CDR2 YFSETQ. Deletions cut 1 base from V and 0 bases from J, with 2 bases between. The CDR3 has 13 amino acids. As DNA, the CDR3 is TGCGCCAGCAGCTTGTATAGCAATCAGCCCCAGCATTTT. This encodes CASSLYSNQPQHF.

V is TRBV3-1 (or the pseudogene TRBV3-2) and J is TRBJ2-7; 7 nucleotides match TRBD2. V trimming: 1 base; J trimming: 0 bases; junction bases outside the gene matches: 3. The CDR3 has 15 amino acids. Germline lookup yields CDR1 LGHDT and CDR2 YNNKEL (reference sequence). The CDR3 reads CASSQGSGGSYEQYF. The CDR3 bases are TGTGCCAGCAGCCAAGGGTCGGGGGGCTCCTACGAGCAGTACTTC.

This chain connects TRBV6-1 to TRBJ1-2; D is possibly TRBD1 (6 bases). From germline, CDR1 is MNHNS and CDR2 SASEGT. The CDR3 loop spans 16 amino acids. Trimming took 3 bases from V and 4 from J, leaving 18 bases between them. The CDR3 nucleotides are TGTGCCAGCAGTGACCGGGACAATCTTCCATTCTATGGCTACACCTTC. Translating gives CASSDRDNLPFYGYTF.

This chain joins TRBV6-1 and TRBJ1-5; D is undetermined. The CDR3 spans 15 residues. The germline V and J ends were trimmed by 0 bases and 4 bases, with 10 bases remaining between them. Germline loops: CDR1 MNHNS, CDR2 SASEGT. CDR3 in DNA: TGTGCCAGCAGTGAAGCGGGCGGGGTAAATCAGCCCCAGCATTTT. It encodes CASSEAGGVNQPQHF.

CDR3 sequence: CASSWGPGGSQETQYF. For the CDR3, the DNA is TGTGCCAGCTCCTGGGGTCCCGGGGGGTCCCAAGAGACCCAGTACTTC. This chain uses TRBV28 with TRBJ2-5; 7 bases are shared with TRBD2. V lost 8 bases and J lost 1; bases outside the gene matches: 13. The CDR3 totals 16 residues. Germline-derived CDR1 and CDR2 are MDHEN and SYDVKM.

This rearrangement joins TRBV7-8 to TRBJ2-7; 9 bases agree with TRBD1. Germline-derived CDR1 and CDR2 are SGHVS and FQNEAQ. This CDR3 is built from 14 residues. V was pared by 1 base and J by 3 bases, with 1 base of the junction left unmatched. The CDR3 reads CASSLGGQGYEQYF. CDR3 coding DNA: TGTGCCAGCAGCTTAGGGGGACAGGGCTACGAGCAGTACTTC.

The chain uses TRBV11-3 and TRBJ2-7, with 7 bases aligning to TRBD1. Per the germline V gene, CDR1 is SGHNT and CDR2 is YENEEA. V dropped 5 bases and J dropped 0; count of bases not matched to a gene: 4. The CDR3 sequence is 14 residues long. The CDR3 nucleotides are TGTGCCAGCAGCGTGACAGGGATCTCCTACGAGCAGTACTTC. Amino acids: CASSVTGISYEQYF.

V is TRBV5-4 and J is TRBJ2-2, with 7 nucleotides matching TRBD2. With 3 bases clipped from V and 3 bases from J, the junction kept 8 bases outside the gene matches. This CDR3 is built from 16 residues. From germline, CDR1 is SGHNT and CDR2 YYREEE (reference sequence). The CDR3, as DNA: TGTGCCAGCAGCTCTGGCGCTAGCGGATACACCGGGGAGCTGTTTTTT. This sequence encodes CASSSGASGYTGELFF.

The genes are TRBV5-4 and TRBJ1-2, with TRBD1 identical over 9 bases. The V segment lost 5 bases and the J segment 4 bases; nucleotides outside the gene matches: 12. The CDR3 length is 16 residues. CDR1 SGHNT and CDR2 YYREEE come from the germline V gene (reference sequence). CDR3 region: CASSNAMGQGIYGYTF. The CDR3 DNA follows: TGTGCCAGCAGTAACGCGATGGGACAGGGCATCTATGGCTACACCTTC.

The chain combines TRBV5-1 with TRBJ2-7, with D perhaps TRBD1 (5 bases). CDR1 and CDR2 from the germline V gene are SGHRS and YFSETQ. The CDR3 loop spans 12 amino acids. V lost 4 bases and J lost 5, with 10 bases in between. The CDR3 region has the DNA TGCGCCAGCAGCAGACAGAGGCACGAGCAGTACTTC. It specifies CASSRQRHEQYF.